The clone carrying this TCR beta chain was seen more than once but under ten times. TCRdb recomputed calls from the 5' RACE reads with MiXCR, one row per CDR3 protein. The sample includes about 260,000 distinct CDR3 sequences, 7.5% to 9.5% seen only once; the top ten take about 20%. These data are taken from a study of T-cell memory formation after mild COVID-19. Study context: TCR clusters were largely donor specific.

CDR3 length: 14 residues. V dropped 5 bases and J dropped 5 bases, with 15 bases sitting between them. Germline assignment: CDR1 MNHEY and CDR2 SVGEGT. J is TRBJ2-5 and V is TRBV6-2 or TRBV6-3; D is uncertain. Sequencing used PBMCs or a T cell subset sorted from them (not recorded which). The source is a man aged 18 to 35 who had mild COVID-19 (a few samples of this study predate the infection). Cell type and time point are not known. CDR3: CASSRRALLETQYF. The CDR3 DNA follows: TGTGCCAGCAGTCGACGGGCGCTTTTGGAGACCCAGTACTTC.